These 27 T cell receptor beta chains were sequenced from one sample in a study. Tregs were sorted as CD4+CD25+CD127-/low cells. One entry per CDR3 protein results from TCRdb running MiXCR on the 5' RACE reads. The data contain 34,000 or so distinct CDR3 sequences, 25% to 30% of them singletons. Sequencing was performed on tumor-infiltrating Tregs sorted from the breast tumor. The receptors come from a female donor with breast cancer.

Comments on this clonotype: A read error may account for a junction end that differs from germline. The chain combines TRBV9 with TRBJ1-4, with unresolved D. CDR3 length: 14 amino acids. Germline loops: CDR1 SGDLS, CDR2 YYNGEE. CDR3 nucleotide sequence: TGTGCCAGCAGCGTAGACGTAACTAATGAAAAACCGTTTTTT. It codes for CASSVDVTNEKPFF.

This clonotype was picked up many times. This chain links TRBV28 with TRBJ2-3; TRBD2 matches 7 bases. Germline-derived CDR1 and CDR2 are MDHEN and SYDVKM. Trimming removed 5 bases from V and 0 bases from J; junction bases left unmatched: 8. This CDR3 is 16 amino acids long. CDR3 DNA sequence: TGTGCCAGCAGTCCTTTTTTGCGGGGGAGCACAGATACGCAGTATTTT. Protein sequence: CASSPFLRGSTDTQYF.

At least ten counts were recorded for this clonotype. The chain recombines TRBV12-2 with TRBJ2-1; TRBD2 is the table's D call and was not checked against the DNA. TRBV12-2 is designated a pseudogene. This CDR3 is built from 10 residues. CDR3 DNA sequence: TGTGCAAGTCGCTTACCTACTAGGCTCTTC. It is translated as CASRLPTRLF.

As concerns this clonotype: An end of the junction does not agree with germline; a read error may underlie this. The rearrangement links TRBV3-1 to TRBJ2-3, with a weak D call TRBD2 (5 bases). The CDR3 runs 14 residues. CDR1 is LGHDT and CDR2 is YNNKEL in the germline V gene (reference sequence). The CDR3 loop is CACSLRTSTDTQYF. DNA of the CDR3: TGTGCCTGCAGCCTCCGGACTAGCACAGATACGCAGTATTTT.

There are many counts of this clonotype. The chain combines TRBV6-5 with TRBJ2-1; 13 bases match TRBD2. The germline V gene has CDR1 MNHEY and CDR2 SVGAGI. V lost 2 bases to trimming and J lost 8 bases; unmatched junction nucleotides: 3. The CDR3 runs to 15 residues. CDR3 DNA sequence: TGTGCCAGCAGTTACGGGACTAGCGGGAAGGATGAGCAGTTCTTC. It codes for CASSYGTSGKDEQFF.

This clonotype has just a few counts. The genes are TRBV5-1 and TRBJ2-7; D is unresolved. The CDR3 sequence is 13 residues long. Trimming took off 1 base at V and 2 bases at J, with 7 bases between the two ends. Looked up from germline, CDR1 is SGHRS and CDR2 is YFSETQ. CDR3 loop: CASSLTQTYEQYF. DNA for the CDR3: TGCGCCAGCAGCTTGACCCAAACCTACGAGCAGTACTTC.

This clonotype was found many times. This chain links TRBV6-5 with TRBJ2-1; D unresolved. V lost 8 bases, J lost 1 base, and 9 bases lay in between. Germline V gene lookup returns CDR1 MNHEY and CDR2 SVGAGI. The length of the CDR3 is 13 residues. This CDR3 is CASGVGSYNEQFF. The DNA of the CDR3 is TGTGCCAGCGGGGTAGGGTCCTACAATGAGCAGTTCTTC.

Sample share makes this clonotype medium-sized (0.01 to 0.1%). This chain joins TRBV12-3 or TRBV12-4 and TRBJ1-1, with 8 bases fitting TRBD1. The CDR3 length is 13 residues. V lost 6 bases to trimming and J lost 4 bases; unmatched junction nucleotides: 4. CDR3 nucleotide sequence: TGTGCCAGCAGAAACACAGGGGGCACTGAAGCTTTCTTT. Amino acid sequence: CASRNTGGTEAFF.

Only a few counts were recorded for this clonotype. This chain links TRBV29-1 with TRBJ2-5; D is possibly TRBD1 (5 bases). From germline, CDR1 is SQVTM and CDR2 ANQGSEA. The CDR3 loop spans 12 amino acids. The V gene lost 5 bases and the J gene lost 2 bases, with 9 bases spanning the gap. The chain's CDR3 is CSVTRQQETQYF. As DNA, the CDR3 is TGCAGCGTTACCCGACAGCAAGAGACCCAGTACTTC.

With regard to this clonotype: The junction differs from germline at one of its ends, possibly a read error. This chain links TRBV7-3 with TRBJ2-2, with 7 bases lining up with TRBD2. CDR3 length equals 16 residues. Germline V CDR1 and CDR2: SGHTA, FQGTGA. The DNA of the CDR3 is TGTGCCAGCAGCCTTGGGGGGAGGGAGAACACCAAGGAGCTGTTTTTC. It encodes CASSLGGRENTKELFF.

This clonotype was counted between two and nine times. A read error may be the cause here, since a much bigger clone is one base away. The CDR3 loop reads CASRRGGTDTQYF. The CDR3, as DNA: TGCGCCAGCAGACGGGGGGGCACAGATACGCAGTATTTT. The V and J genes are TRBV5-1 and TRBJ2-3, with 7 bases matching TRBD2. The CDR3 length is 13 residues. The V and J ends lost 5 bases and 1 base, in that order; junction bases with no gene match: 1. Germline CDR1 and CDR2: SGHRS and YFSETQ.

This clonotype has ten or more counts. The CDR3 DNA follows: TGTGCCAGCAGTAAAAACAGGGGAGGGAGGCCCTATGGCTACACCTTC. Its translation: CASSKNRGGRPYGYTF. The chain couples TRBV2 to TRBJ1-2, with 7 bases matching TRBD1. The CDR3 is made up of 16 amino acids. Losses at the gene ends were 5 bases for V and 4 bases for J; bases not matched to a gene: 13. Germline V lookup: CDR1 SNHLY, CDR2 FYNNEI. Full variable domain (missing parts from reference TRBV2 and TRBJ1-2): EPEVTQTPSHQVTQMGQEVILRCVPISNHLYFYWYRQILGQKVEFLVSFYNNEISEKSEIFDDQFSVERPDGSNFTLKIRSTKLEDSAMYFCASSKNRGGRPYGYTFGSGTRLTVV.

The rearrangement uses TRBV19 and TRBJ2-1; D ambiguous. This CDR3 region has 17 residues. The ends were cut back, 2 bases at V and 2 bases at J, with 16 bases in the middle. The V gene's germline CDR1 is LNHDA and CDR2 SQIVND (reference sequence). The chain's CDR3 is CASSINPHRSPYNEQFF. CDR3 nucleotides: TGTGCCAGTAGTATAAACCCCCATAGGTCACCCTACAATGAGCAGTTCTTC. Full variable domain (rest looked up from reference TRBV19 and TRBJ2-1): DGGITQSPKYLFRKEGQNVTLSCEQNLNHDAMYWYRQDPGQGLRLIYYSQIVNDFQKGDIAEGYSVSREKKESFPLTVTSAQKNPTAFYLCASSINPHRSPYNEQFFGPGTRLTVL.

Details on this clonotype: A much larger clone lies one base from this, so it may be a read error. The CDR3, as DNA: TGTGCCAGCAGCTTTCAGGGGAACACTGAAGCTCTCTTT. Its protein product is CASSFQGNTEALF. The chain couples TRBV7-6 to TRBJ1-1; a weak D match, TRBD1 (6 bases). Germline CDR1 and CDR2: SGHVS and FNYEAQ. The CDR3 is 13 amino acids.

V gene TRBV15 combines with J gene TRBJ2-1; D remains unclear. The germline V gene has CDR1 LNHNV and CDR2 YYDKDF (reference sequence). This CDR3 region has 11 residues. Trimming took 0 bases from V and 10 from J, leaving 4 bases between them. In DNA form, the CDR3 reads TGTGCCACCAGCAGAGATCGGGAGCAGTTCTTC. Its protein is CATSRDREQFF. Full variable domain (rest looked up from reference TRBV15 and TRBJ2-1): DAMVIQNPRYQVTQFGKPVTLSCSQTLNHNVMYWYQQKSSQAPKLLFHYYDKDFNNEADTPDNFQSRRPNTSFCFLDIRSPGLGDTAMYLCATSRDREQFFGPGTRLTVL.

Ten or more counts support this clonotype. The V gene is TRBV7-3, the J gene TRBJ2-1; TRBD1 matches 7 bases. CDR1 and CDR2 (germline): SGHTA, FQGTGA. The CDR3 covers 13 residues. V shed 5 bases and J 12 bases; nucleotides not matched to a gene: 10. CDR3 DNA sequence: TGTGCCAGCAGCCCAACAGTAGGGGGCTCGCAGTTCTTC. Its protein is CASSPTVGGSQFF.

A remark on this clonotype: Because the CDR3 is missing its conserved closing phenylalanine or tryptophan, this is likely a read error. The chain carries TRBV6-1 and TRBJ2-1, with D possibly matching TRBD2 (5 bases). Trimming removed 6 bases at V and 0 bases at J, with 18 bases between. The germline gives CDR1 MNHNS, CDR2 SASEGT. This CDR3 has 17 amino acids. This chain's CDR3 is CASSEWLAGSSYNEQFS. The CDR3 DNA follows: TGTGCCAGCAGCGAATGGCTAGCTGGGAGCTCCTACAATGAGCAGTTCTCC.

This clonotype has a count of ten or more. The CDR3 sequence is CSARGTPSGQETQYF. CDR3 sequence (DNA): TGCAGTGCTAGAGGTACCCCTAGCGGGCAAGAGACCCAGTACTTC. This chain connects TRBV20-1 to TRBJ2-5; 8 bases agree with TRBD2. The germline V gene has CDR1 DFQATT and CDR2 SNEGSKA (reference sequence). V trimming: 1 base; J trimming: 2 bases; junction bases outside the gene matches: 6. The length of the CDR3 is 15 residues.

This clonotype was observed a handful of times. The chain is built from TRBV29-1 and TRBJ2-1, with 11 bases fitting TRBD2. The trim removed 6 bases at V and 7 bases at J, leaving 5 bases unmatched. CDR1 and CDR2 (germline): SQVTM, ANQGSEA. The CDR3 runs 13 residues. Here the CDR3 reads CSVKASGRNEQFF. Written as DNA, the CDR3 is TGCAGCGTGAAGGCTAGCGGGAGGAATGAGCAGTTCTTC.

This clonotype appeared a single time. One base away lies a much larger clone, so this may be a sequencing read error. The chain recombines TRBV9 with TRBJ2-3; D perhaps matches TRBD1 (6 bases). Germline CDR1 reads SGDLS; CDR2 reads YYNGEE. The CDR3 has 12 residues. For the CDR3, the DNA is TGTGCCAGCAGTGGGGGCACAGATGCGCAGTATTTT. Translation: CASSGGTDAQYF. The full variable domain, completed using reference TRBV9 and TRBJ2-3, is DSGVTQTPKHLITATGQRVTLRCSPRSGDLSVYWYQQSLDQGLQFLIQYYNGEERAKGNILERFSAQQFPDLHSELNLSSLELGDSALYFCASSGGTDAQYFGPGTRLTVL.

In this sample, this clonotype is medium-sized. This chain connects TRBV27 to TRBJ2-1; 11 positions match TRBD2. Germline CDR1 is MNHEY and CDR2 is SMNVEV (reference sequence). This CDR3 is 15 amino acids long. Trimming at V came to 4 bases and at J to 3 bases, leaving 2 bases not matched to a gene. The CDR3 here is CASSSGTSGYNEQFF. CDR3 DNA: TGTGCCAGCAGTTCCGGGACTAGCGGCTACAATGAGCAGTTCTTC.

The V and J genes are TRBV29-1 and TRBJ1-5, with 8 bases fitting TRBD1. The CDR3 extends over 15 amino acids. Germline V gene data show CDR1 as SQVTM and CDR2 as ANQGSEA. V was clipped by 3 bases and J by 2 bases; unmatched bases: 6. CDR3 in DNA: TGCAGCGTTGATCGGGCAGGGGGCGGCAATCAGCCCCAGCATTTT. Protein sequence: CSVDRAGGGNQPQHF. The whole variable domain, filled in from reference TRBV29-1 and TRBJ1-5, reads SAVISQKPSRDICQRGTSLTIQCQVDSQVTMMFWYRQQPGQSLTLIATANQGSEATYESGFVIDKFPISRPNLTFSTLTVSNMSPEDSSIYLCSVDRAGGGNQPQHFGDGTRLSIL.

The chain has TRBV6-5 and TRBJ2-1; perhaps TRBD2 as D (5 bases). Trimming left V 6 bases short and J 5 bases short, with 11 bases between. Looked up from germline, CDR1 is MNHEY and CDR2 is SVGAGI. There are 13 residues in the CDR3. As DNA, the CDR3 is TGTGCCAGCAGCAAGGACGGGAACAATGAGCAGTTCTTC. It encodes CASSKDGNNEQFF.

This clonotype was recorded many times. V is TRBV2 and J is TRBJ2-1; 8 nucleotides match TRBD2. Germline-derived CDR1 and CDR2 are SNHLY and FYNNEI. The CDR3 totals 15 residues. The trim removed 5 bases at V and 3 bases at J, leaving 6 bases unmatched. CDR3 sequence: CASSLSGANYNEQFF. The CDR3 nucleotides read TGTGCCAGCAGTCTTAGCGGGGCCAACTACAATGAGCAGTTCTTC.

This clonotype has a count of ten or more. This chain joins TRBV6-5 and TRBJ1-3, with 9 bases identical to TRBD1. CDR3 length: 14 amino acids. Trimming removed 5 bases from V and 7 bases from J; junction bases left unmatched: 6. Germline V gives CDR1 MNHEY, CDR2 SVGAGI. CDR3 protein: CASSPGTGTNTIYF. DNA of the CDR3: TGTGCCAGCAGTCCCGGGACAGGGACGAACACCATATATTTT.

The sample holds many counts of this clonotype. The chain links TRBV15 to TRBJ1-5; D is unclear. CDR1 LNHNV and CDR2 YYDKDF come from the germline V gene (reference sequence). This CDR3 has 15 residues. Trimming removed 8 bases from V and 1 base from J, with 15 bases in between. The CDR3 region is CATSPGLGSNQPQHF. The CDR3 DNA is TGTGCCACCTCACCGGGCTTGGGAAGCAATCAGCCCCAGCATTTT.

The chain has TRBV6-5 and TRBJ2-3, with D unclear. Germline CDR1 reads MNHEY; CDR2 reads SVGAGI. CDR3 length: 15 amino acids. Trimming took off 5 bases at V and 2 bases at J, with 14 bases between the two ends. CDR3 sequence reads: CASSLTWVHTDTQYF. DNA of the CDR3: TGTGCCAGCAGTCTAACCTGGGTCCACACAGATACGCAGTATTTT.